A selection of T cell receptor beta chains follows, all from one sample in a study of T cells in Graves' hyperthyroidism and ophthalmopathy. Each CDR3 protein is one row after TCRdb ran MiXCR on the multiplex PCR reads. The sample shows roughly 500,000 distinct CDR3 sequences, 40% to 50% of them seen only once. Sequences were obtained from peripheral blood or thyroid tissue (not recorded which). Receptors were obtained from an adult woman with Graves' disease, either hyperthyroidism or ophthalmopathy (not recorded which). CDR3s include the opening cysteine and the closing phenylalanine or tryptophan. The order of the fields is J gene, clone size, V gene, D gene, CDR3 DNA, CDR3 protein. D genes are given only for firm matches. Only part of the rows carry a size: once, few, many, or a class if the clone is expanded.

>TRBJ2-7|.|TRBV7-9|TRBD2
TGTGCCAGCAGCCAGACCGGGACTAGCGTCTACGAGCAGTACTTC
CASSQTGTSVYEQYF
>TRBJ1-2|many|TRBV19|.
TGTGCCAGTAGTCCCTGGACCTTTGGCTACACCTTC
CASSPWTFGYTF
>TRBJ1-1|.|TRBV11-2|.
TGTGCCAGCAGCTTTCGCGGATTTAGCGGCACTGAAGCTTTCTTT
CASSFRGFSGTEAFF
>TRBJ1-3|many|TRBV7-8|TRBD1
TGTGCCAGCAGCACTATTACAGGGGTTGGAAACACCATATATTTT
CASSTITGVGNTIYF
>TRBJ2-7|few|TRBV10-3|TRBD2
TGTGCCTCCTCCGGGACTAGCGACTCCTACGAGCAGTACTTC
CASSGTSDSYEQYF
>TRBJ1-5|many|TRBV11-2|.
TGTGCCAGCAGCTTAGTACCGGAGCGGCAGCCCCAGCATTTT
CASSLVPERQPQHF
>TRBJ1-4|.|TRBV20-1|.
TGCAGTGCTAGGTGGGATGATGAAAAACTGTTTTTT
CSARWDDEKLFF
>TRBJ2-5|many|TRBV9|.
TGTGCCAGCAGCGTAGGAGGAGGGGGCAGAGAGACCCAGTACTTC
CASSVGGGGRETQYF
>TRBJ1-2|.|TRBV12-3/TRBV12-4|.
TGTGCCAGTTTTGGCGGATTCGTCTATGGCTACACCTTC
CASFGGFVYGYTF
>TRBJ1-2|.|TRBV24-1|.
TGTACCACCAGTGATTTGCACGACAGTTCCGGAAGCGGCTACACCTTC
CTTSDLHDSSGSGYTF
>TRBJ1-1|many|TRBV11-2|.
TGTGCCAGCAGCTTAAGGGCCCGAGAGACCAGAAACACTGAAGCTTTCTTT
CASSLRARETRNTEAFF
>TRBJ1-5|.|TRBV5-1|.
TGCGCCAGCAGCTTGGGTAGCCCAGATCCAAATCAGCCCCAGCATTTT
CASSLGSPDPNQPQHF
>TRBJ1-2|many|TRBV20-1|TRBD1
TGCAGTTCCGACCAGGGGGATGACTATGGCTACACCTTC
CSSDQGDDYGYTF
>TRBJ1-2|few|TRBV7-9|TRBD1
TGTGCCAGCAGTCCAGGGGGGAGTGTAGTCTATGGCTACACCTTC
CASSPGGSVVYGYTF
>TRBJ1-6|many|TRBV5-1|TRBD1
TGCGCCAGCAGCTTCCGGGACAGTAATTCACCCCTCCACTTT
CASSFRDSNSPLHF
>TRBJ1-4|many|TRBV19|TRBD1
TGTGCCAGTAGTATGGGGACAGGGAATGAAAAACTGTTTTTT
CASSMGTGNEKLFF
>TRBJ1-2|.|TRBV2|TRBD1
TGTGCCAGCAGTTACAGGGGGGGGAATGACTACACCTTC
CASSYRGGNDYTF
>TRBJ1-1|many|TRBV29-1|.
TGCAGCGTTGTACCGAGGAGGGGAGTTGACACTGAAGCTTTCTTT
CSVVPRRGVDTEAFF
>TRBJ2-7|many|TRBV6-5|TRBD2
TGTGCCAGCAGTCCCCCACTAGCGGGAGTGTACGAGCAGTACTTC
CASSPPLAGVYEQYF
>TRBJ1-2|.|TRBV7-9|.
TGTGCCAGCAGCGTCAGGGACTATGGCTACACCTTC
CASSVRDYGYTF
>TRBJ1-2|.|TRBV7-9|.
TGTGCCAGCAGCTTAGTTACAGGGATCTTAGACTATGGCTACACCTTC
CASSLVTGILDYGYTF
>TRBJ1-4|.|TRBV4-3|.
TGCGCCAGCAGCCAAACAGAGAATGAAAAACTGTTTTTT
CASSQTENEKLFF
>TRBJ1-1|.|TRBV2|TRBD1
TGTGCCAGCAGGGCGGGACAGGGAAACACTGAAGCTTTCTTT
CASRAGQGNTEAFF
>TRBJ2-7|once|TRBV20-1|.
TGCAGTGCTAAAACTATGTACTCCTACGAGCAGTACTTC
CSAKTMYSYEQYF
>TRBJ1-4|.|TRBV27|TRBD1
TGTGCCAGCAGCTCCCATCAACAGGGGCCTAATGAAAAACTGTTTTTT
CASSSHQQGPNEKLFF
>TRBJ1-1|.|TRBV19|.
TGTGCCAGTAGTTTCGGGACTCCGGGGGAAACTGAAGCTTTCTTT
CASSFGTPGETEAFF
>TRBJ1-2|many|TRBV5-6|TRBD1
TGTGCCAGCAGACCTACAGGGGGTATAAACTATGGCTACACCTTC
CASRPTGGINYGYTF
>TRBJ2-5|many|TRBV7-9|.
TGTGCCAGCAGCCCCGGGGGGCACAGACCGTACCAAGAGACCCAGTACTTC
CASSPGGHRPYQETQYF
>TRBJ2-3|many|TRBV7-9|.
TGTGCCAGCAGCTTGGACGGGAACACAGATACGCAGTATTTT
CASSLDGNTDTQYF
>TRBJ2-5|.|TRBV7-2|.
TGTGCCAGCAGCCCAGCCGGGGTCCAAGAGACCCAGTACTTC
CASSPAGVQETQYF
>TRBJ2-2|many|TRBV11-2|.
TGTGCCAGCAGCTTAGAGGGACAAAACACCGGGGAGCTGTTTTTT
CASSLEGQNTGELFF
>TRBJ1-1|.|TRBV29-1|.
TGCAGCGTTGAACTTGGACACCTGAACACTGAAGCTTTCTTT
CSVELGHLNTEAFF
>TRBJ1-3|many|TRBV2|.
TGTGCCAGCAGTCCTACGGGTATCAGTGGAAACACCATATATTTT
CASSPTGISGNTIYF
>TRBJ1-6|many|TRBV10-3|.
TGTGCCATCAGTGAGACGGGGAATTCACCCCTCCACTTT
CAISETGNSPLHF
>TRBJ2-2|few|TRBV12-3/TRBV12-4|.
TGTGCCAGCAGCCGAACCGACAGGTTCGGGGAGCTGTTTTTT
CASSRTDRFGELFF
>TRBJ1-5|few|TRBV2|TRBD1
TGTGCCAGCAGGACAGGGCCGGCGCAGCCCCAGCATTTT
CASRTGPAQPQHF
>TRBJ1-2|once|TRBV29-1|.
TGCAGCGTTGAAAGGTCCGGGGACGATGGCTACACCTTC
CSVERSGDDGYTF
>TRBJ1-2|many|TRBV5-1|.
TGCGCCAGCAGCTTTGACAGGAACTATGGCTACACCTTC
CASSFDRNYGYTF
>TRBJ1-5|.|TRBV2|.
TGTGCCAGCAGTCCGGACAGCCTCAATCAGCCCCAGCATTTT
CASSPDSLNQPQHF
>TRBJ2-7|many|TRBV11-2|.
TGTGCCAGCAGCTTAGCCGATACAGGGATCTACGAGCAGTACTTC
CASSLADTGIYEQYF
>TRBJ1-3|.|TRBV27|.
TGTGCCAGCAGTCCGCGGATCTCTGGAAACACCATATATTTT
CASSPRISGNTIYF
>TRBJ2-7|.|TRBV20-1|.
TGCAGTGCCGGAGATCCCTCCCGGATCTACGAGCAGTACTTC
CSAGDPSRIYEQYF
>TRBJ1-5|few|TRBV7-8|.
TGTGCCAGCAGCTTAGGCAGGTTGGAAAATCAGCCCCAGCATTTT
CASSLGRLENQPQHF
>TRBJ2-5|.|TRBV5-1|TRBD2
TGCGCCAGCAGCCGGACTAGCGGGAGTGTACAGGAGACCCAGTACTTC
CASSRTSGSVQETQYF
>TRBJ1-4|.|TRBV15|.
TGTGCCACCACCCTAGGGGGGACGGTTAGTGAAAAACTGTTTTTT
CATTLGGTVSEKLFF
>TRBJ1-5|.|TRBV4-2|.
TGTGCCAGCAGCCAAGGGGGTCTTGACAGGAACCAGCATTTT
CASSQGGLDRNQHF
>TRBJ1-5|many|TRBV5-1|TRBD1
TGCGCCAGCAGCGAGGGACAGCCCAATCAGCCCCAGCATTTT
CASSEGQPNQPQHF
>TRBJ1-4|few|TRBV29-1|.
TGCAGCTCTGACAGGTTCTCCCCCTTT
CSSDRFSPF
>TRBJ2-2|.|TRBV29-1|.
TGCAGCGTTGATAGTGGGGCTACCGGGGAGCTGTTTTTT
CSVDSGATGELFF
>TRBJ1-1|.|TRBV28|.
TGTGCCAGCGGCAAACCCGGGACAATCTCCACTGAAGCTTTCTTT
CASGKPGTISTEAFF
>TRBJ1-6|.|TRBV5-1|.
TGCGCCAGCAGCTTGGCAAGGCGGACACGAAATTCACCCCTCCACTTT
CASSLARRTRNSPLHF